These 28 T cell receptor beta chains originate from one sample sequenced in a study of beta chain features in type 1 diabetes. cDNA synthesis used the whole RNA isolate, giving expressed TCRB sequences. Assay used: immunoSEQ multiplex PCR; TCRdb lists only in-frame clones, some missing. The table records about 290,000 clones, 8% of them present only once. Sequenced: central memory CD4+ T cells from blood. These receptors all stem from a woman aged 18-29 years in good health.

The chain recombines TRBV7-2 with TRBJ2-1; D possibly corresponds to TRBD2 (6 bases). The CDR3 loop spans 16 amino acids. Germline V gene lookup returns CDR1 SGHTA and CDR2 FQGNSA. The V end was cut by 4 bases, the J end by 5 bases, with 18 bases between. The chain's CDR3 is CASSSVGSGRNNEQFF. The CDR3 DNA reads TGTGCCAGCAGCTCGGTCGGGAGTGGACGTAACAATGAGCAGTTCTTC.

The CDR3, as DNA: TGCAGCGTAGCCGACAGGGGGCTAACGGTAGATACGCAGTATTTT. It yields the protein CSVADRGLTVDTQYF. The chain has TRBV29-1 and TRBJ2-3; 10 nucleotides align to TRBD1. CDR1 is SQVTM, CDR2 ANQGSEA, per germline. There are 15 residues in the CDR3. Trimming cost V 6 bases and J 5 bases; bases outside gene matches: 11.

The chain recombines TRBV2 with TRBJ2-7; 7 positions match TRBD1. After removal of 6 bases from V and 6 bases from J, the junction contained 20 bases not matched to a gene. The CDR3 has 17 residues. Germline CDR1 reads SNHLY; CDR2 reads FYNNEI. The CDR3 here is CASSLGITGTVFGEQYF. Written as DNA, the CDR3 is TGTGCCAGCAGCTTAGGAATAACCGGGACAGTATTCGGCGAGCAGTACTTC.

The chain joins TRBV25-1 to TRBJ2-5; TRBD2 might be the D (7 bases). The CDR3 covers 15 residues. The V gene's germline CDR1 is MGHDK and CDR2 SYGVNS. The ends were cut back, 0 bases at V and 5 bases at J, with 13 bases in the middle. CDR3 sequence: CASSEYGGLGETQYF. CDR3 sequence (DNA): TGTGCCAGCAGTGAATACGGGGGGCTGGGGGAGACCCAGTACTTC. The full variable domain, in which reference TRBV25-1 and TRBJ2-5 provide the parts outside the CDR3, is EADIYQTPRYLVIGTGKKITLECSQTMGHDKMYWYQQDPGMELHLIHYSYGVNSTEKGDLSSESTVSRIRTEHFPLTLESARPSHTSQYLCASSEYGGLGETQYFGPGTRLLVL.

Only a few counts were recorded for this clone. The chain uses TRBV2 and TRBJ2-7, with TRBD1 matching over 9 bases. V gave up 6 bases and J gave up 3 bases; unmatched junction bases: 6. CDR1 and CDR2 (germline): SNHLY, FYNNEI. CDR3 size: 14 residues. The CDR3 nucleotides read TGTGCCAGCAGGGTAGACAGGGGGGGCTACGAGCAGTACTTC. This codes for CASRVDRGGYEQYF.

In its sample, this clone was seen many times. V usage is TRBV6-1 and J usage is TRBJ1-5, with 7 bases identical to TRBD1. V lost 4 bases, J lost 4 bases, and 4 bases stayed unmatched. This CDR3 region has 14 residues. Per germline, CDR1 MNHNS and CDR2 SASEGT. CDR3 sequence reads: CASSAGQPNQPQHF. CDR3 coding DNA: TGTGCCAGCAGTGCGGGACAGCCGAATCAGCCCCAGCATTTT.

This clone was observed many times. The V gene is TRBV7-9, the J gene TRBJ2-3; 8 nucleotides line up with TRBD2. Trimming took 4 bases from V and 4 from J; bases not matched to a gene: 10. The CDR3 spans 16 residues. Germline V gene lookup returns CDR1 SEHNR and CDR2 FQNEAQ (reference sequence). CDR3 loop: CASSSDGTRAADTQYF. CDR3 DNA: TGTGCCAGCAGCTCGGACGGGACTAGGGCCGCAGATACGCAGTATTTT.

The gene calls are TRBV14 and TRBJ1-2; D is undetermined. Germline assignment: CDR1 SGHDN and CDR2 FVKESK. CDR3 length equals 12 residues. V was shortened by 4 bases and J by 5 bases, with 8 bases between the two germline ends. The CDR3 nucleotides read TGTGCCAGCAGCCCCGACGCTTATGGCTACACCTTC. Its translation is CASSPDAYGYTF. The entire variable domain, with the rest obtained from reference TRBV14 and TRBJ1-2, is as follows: EAGVTQFPSHSVIEKGQTVTLRCDPISGHDNLYWYRRVMGKEIKFLLHFVKESKQDESGMPNNRFLAERTGGTYSTLKVQPAELEDSGVYFCASSPDAYGYTFGSGTRLTVV.

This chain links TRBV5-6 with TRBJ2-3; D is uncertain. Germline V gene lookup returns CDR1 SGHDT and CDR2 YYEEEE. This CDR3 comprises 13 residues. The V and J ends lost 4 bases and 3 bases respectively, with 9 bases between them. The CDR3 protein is CASSPFRTDTQYF. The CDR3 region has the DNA TGTGCCAGCAGCCCTTTCAGGACAGATACGCAGTATTTT.

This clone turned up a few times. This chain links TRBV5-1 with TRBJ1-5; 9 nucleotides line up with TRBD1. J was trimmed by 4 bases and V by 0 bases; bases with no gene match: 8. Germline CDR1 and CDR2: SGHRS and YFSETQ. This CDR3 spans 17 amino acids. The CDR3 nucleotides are TGCGCCAGCAGCTTGGTAGCTCGGGACAGGGCTAATCAGCCCCAGCATTTT. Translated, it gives CASSLVARDRANQPQHF.

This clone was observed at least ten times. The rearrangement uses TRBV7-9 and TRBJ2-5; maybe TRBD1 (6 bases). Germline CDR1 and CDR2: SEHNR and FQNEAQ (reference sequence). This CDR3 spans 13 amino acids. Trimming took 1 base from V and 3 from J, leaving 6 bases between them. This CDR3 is CASSLGQEETQYF. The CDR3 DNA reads TGTGCCAGCAGCTTAGGACAGGAAGAGACCCAGTACTTC.

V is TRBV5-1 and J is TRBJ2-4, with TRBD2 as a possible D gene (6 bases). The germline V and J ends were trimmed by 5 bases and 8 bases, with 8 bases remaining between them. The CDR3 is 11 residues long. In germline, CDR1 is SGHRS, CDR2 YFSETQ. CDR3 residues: CASRGEDIQYF. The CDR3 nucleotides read TGCGCCAGCAGGGGGGAGGACATTCAGTACTTC.

CDR3 coding DNA: TGCGCCAGCAGCGGCGGGACTAGCGGGAGGGCCGGGCTGTTTTTT. Encoded protein: CASSGGTSGRAGLFF. The J gene is TRBJ2-2, the V gene TRBV5-1, with 16 nucleotides matching TRBD2. V lost 4 bases and J lost 13; bases outside the gene matches: 7. This CDR3 is 15 amino acids long. CDR1 SGHRS and CDR2 YFSETQ come from the germline V gene. Supplemented by reference TRBV5-1 and TRBJ2-2, the full variable domain reads KAGVTQTPRYLIKTRGQQVTLSCSPISGHRSVSWYQQTPGQGLQFLFEYFSETQRNKGNFPGRFSGRQFSNSRSEMNVSTLELGDSALYLCASSGGTSGRAGLFFGEGSRLTVL.

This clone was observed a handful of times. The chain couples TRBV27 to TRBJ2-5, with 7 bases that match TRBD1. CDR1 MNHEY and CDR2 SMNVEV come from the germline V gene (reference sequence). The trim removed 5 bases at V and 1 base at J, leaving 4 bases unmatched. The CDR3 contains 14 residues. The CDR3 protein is CASSHRGGQETQYF. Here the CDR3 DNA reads TGTGCCAGCAGTCACAGGGGTGGCCAAGAGACCCAGTACTTC.

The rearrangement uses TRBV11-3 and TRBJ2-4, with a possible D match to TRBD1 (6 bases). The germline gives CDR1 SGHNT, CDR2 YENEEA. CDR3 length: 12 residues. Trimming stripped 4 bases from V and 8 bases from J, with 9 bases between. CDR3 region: CASSSQGDIQYF. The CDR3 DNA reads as TGTGCCAGCAGCTCACAGGGTGACATTCAGTACTTC.

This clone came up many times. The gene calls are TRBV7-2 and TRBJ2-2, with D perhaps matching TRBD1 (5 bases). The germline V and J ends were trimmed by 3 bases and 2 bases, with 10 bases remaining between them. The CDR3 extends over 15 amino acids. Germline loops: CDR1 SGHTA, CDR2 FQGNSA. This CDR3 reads CASSFAGINTGELFF. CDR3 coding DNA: TGTGCCAGCAGCTTTGCAGGGATTAACACCGGGGAGCTGTTTTTT.

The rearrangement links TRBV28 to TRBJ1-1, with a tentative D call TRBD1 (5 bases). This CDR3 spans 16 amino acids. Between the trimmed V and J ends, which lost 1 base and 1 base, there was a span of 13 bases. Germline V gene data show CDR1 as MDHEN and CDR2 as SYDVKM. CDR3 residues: CASSLFAGTQNTEAFF. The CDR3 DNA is TGTGCCAGCAGTTTATTTGCAGGGACCCAGAACACTGAAGCTTTCTTT.

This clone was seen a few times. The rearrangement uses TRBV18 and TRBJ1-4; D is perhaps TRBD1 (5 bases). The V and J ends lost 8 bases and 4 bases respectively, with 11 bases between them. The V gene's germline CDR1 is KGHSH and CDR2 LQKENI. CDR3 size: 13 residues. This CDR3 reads CASAGGDNEKLFF. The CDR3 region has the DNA TGTGCCAGCGCCGGGGGAGATAATGAAAAACTGTTTTTT.

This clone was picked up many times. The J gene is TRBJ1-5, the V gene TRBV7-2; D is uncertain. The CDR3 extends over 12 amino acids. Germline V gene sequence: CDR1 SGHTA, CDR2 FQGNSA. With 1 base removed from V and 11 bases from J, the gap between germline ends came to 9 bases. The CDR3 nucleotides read TGTGCCAGCAGCTTAGGTTGGGAGGCCCAGCATTTT. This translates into CASSLGWEAQHF.

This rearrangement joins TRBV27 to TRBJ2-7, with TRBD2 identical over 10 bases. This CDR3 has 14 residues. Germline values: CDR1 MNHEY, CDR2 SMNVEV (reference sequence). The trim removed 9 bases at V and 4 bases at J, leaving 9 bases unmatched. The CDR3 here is CARGSLAGVYEQYF. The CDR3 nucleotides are TGTGCCAGAGGAAGCCTAGCGGGAGTTTACGAGCAGTACTTC.

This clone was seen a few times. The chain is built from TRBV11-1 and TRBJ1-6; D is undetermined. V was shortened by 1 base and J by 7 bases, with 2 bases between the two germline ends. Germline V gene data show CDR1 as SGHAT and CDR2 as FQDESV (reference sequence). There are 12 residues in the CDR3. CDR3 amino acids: CASSLVNSPLHF. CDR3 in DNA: TGTGCCAGCAGCTTAGTGAATTCACCCCTCCACTTT.

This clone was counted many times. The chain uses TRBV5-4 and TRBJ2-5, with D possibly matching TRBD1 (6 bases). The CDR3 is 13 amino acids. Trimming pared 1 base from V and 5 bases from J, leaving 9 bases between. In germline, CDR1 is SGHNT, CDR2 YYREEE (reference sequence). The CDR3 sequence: CASSLQGLETQYF. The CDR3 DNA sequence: TGTGCCAGCAGCTTGCAGGGGCTGGAGACCCAGTACTTC. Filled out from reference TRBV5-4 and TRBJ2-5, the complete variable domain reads ETGVTQSPTHLIKTRGQQVTLRCSSQSGHNTVSWYQQALGQGPQFIFQYYREEENGRGNFPPRFSGLQFPNYSSELNVNALELDDSALYLCASSLQGLETQYFGPGTRLLVL.

The CDR3 loop is CASSLELGKLFF. The CDR3 bases are TGTGCCAGCTCACTAGAGCTCGGAAAACTGTTTTTT. V and J are TRBV7-9 and TRBJ1-4, with D unclear. V lost 8 bases to trimming and J lost 10 bases, with 14 bases between them. CDR1 is SEHNR, CDR2 FQNEAQ, per germline (reference sequence). This CDR3 is 12 amino acids long.

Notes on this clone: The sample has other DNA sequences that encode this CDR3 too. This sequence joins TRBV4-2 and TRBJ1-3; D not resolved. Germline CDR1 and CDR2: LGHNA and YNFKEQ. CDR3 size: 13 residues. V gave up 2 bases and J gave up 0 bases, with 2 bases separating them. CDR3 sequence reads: CASSQSSGNTIYF. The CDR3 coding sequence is TGTGCCAGCAGCCAAAGCTCTGGAAACACCATATATTTT.

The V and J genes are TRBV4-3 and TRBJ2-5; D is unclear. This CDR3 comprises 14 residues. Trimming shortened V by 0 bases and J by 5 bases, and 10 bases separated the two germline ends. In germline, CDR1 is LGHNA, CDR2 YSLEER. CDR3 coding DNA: TGCGCCAGCAGCCAAGATTGGATGGGGGAGACCCAGTACTTC. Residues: CASSQDWMGETQYF.

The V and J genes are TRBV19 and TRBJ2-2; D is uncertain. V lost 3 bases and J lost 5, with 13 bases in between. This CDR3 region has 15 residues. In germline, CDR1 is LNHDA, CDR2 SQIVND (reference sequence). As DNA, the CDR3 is TGTGCCAGTAGTATTGGTCGGGTAAGGACCGGGGAGCTGTTTTTT. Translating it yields CASSIGRVRTGELFF.

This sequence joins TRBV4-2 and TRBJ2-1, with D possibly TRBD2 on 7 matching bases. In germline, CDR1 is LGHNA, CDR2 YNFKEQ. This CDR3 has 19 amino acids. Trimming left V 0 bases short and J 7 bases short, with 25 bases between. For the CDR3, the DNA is TGTGCCAGCAGCCAAGATTTCGCATGGGGGGCGGGAGTATTGAATGAGCAGTTCTTC. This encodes CASSQDFAWGAGVLNEQFF.

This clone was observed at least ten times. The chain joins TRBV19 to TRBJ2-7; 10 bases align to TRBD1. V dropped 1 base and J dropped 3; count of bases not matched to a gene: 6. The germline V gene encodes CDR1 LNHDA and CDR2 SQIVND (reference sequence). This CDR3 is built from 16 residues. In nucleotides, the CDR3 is TGTGCCAGTAGTATAGGGTTGTGGGACAGGGGCTACGAGCAGTACTTC. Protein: CASSIGLWDRGYEQYF.